This T cell receptor (beta chain) was retrieved from a study of cytomegalovirus exposure and HLA in healthy donors (dated 2017 in TCRdb). In terms of the full investigation: The 666 repertoires of the first cohort and the 120 validation repertoires were produced on the same platform, according to a later analysis. The study aimed to test whether signatures of past pathogen exposure could be identified by cataloging public T cell receptors. In addition to the first cohort of 650 to 800 subjects, a separate validation cohort of some 120 different subjects was used. The study combined high-throughput TCR immunosequencing, statistical association of individual TCRs with disease status, and machine learning to predict cytomegalovirus infection status. On the study overall, not on this receptor specifically: While some public TCRs were present in many individuals, most TCR sequences turned up only very rarely across donors. The validation cohort had no HLA typing available for a later analysis, so co-occurrence within that cohort was assessed over all 120 or so repertoires. A total of about 150 TCR beta chains were listed by the study as associated with cytomegalovirus. A few of the identified cytomegalovirus-associated TCR beta chains were confirmed in vitro to be specific for cytomegalovirus antigens. The authors suggested that the approach could potentially be extended to other disease states and immunological phenotypes. The classifier was reported to diagnose cytomegalovirus status with high specificity and sensitivity in both the original and validation cohorts. Subsequent analysis determined that TCRs grouped into clusters in the first cohort also showed a tendency toward co-occurrence across the 120 or so validation repertoires, and roughly 95% of cluster scores exceeded 0.

Comment on this clone: The target of this receptor is not known. Base qualities are missing; no much larger clone stands one base away.

Donors formed part of the validation cohort, which comprised 120 subjects and was distinct from the first cohort of roughly 600 subjects. The receptor library was made with the immunoSEQ multiplex PCR assay. Per the authors' processing: A statistical classification framework was built to diagnose cytomegalovirus status from the catalog of TCR beta chain sequences. The clones in this table, taken by TCRdb from immuneACCESS, are in-frame only. Not every clone is retained; where verified, under half of the shortfall comes from an unresolved V gene, and the cause of the rest is unknown. From that table come the V and J calls and clone size; the DNA was used to work out D and trimming. In all, the sample holds roughly 250,000 clones, and about 86% of those were seen once. The ten largest clones capture around 1.2% of the sample. The germline V gene specifies SQVTM as CDR1 and ANQGSEA as CDR2. Trimming leaves V shorter by 6 bases and J shorter by 3 bases, with the junction holding 6 bases beyond the gene matches. From the cysteine up to the phenylalanine, the CDR3 has a length of 14 residues. Only the CDR3 region is kept as DNA, spanning 42 bases read in frame from base 1.

The sequence was obtained from a woman younger than 45 in good health and CMV-seropositive. The sequencing sample was made of PBMCs. Recombination joined TRBV29-1 with TRBJ2-7; 12 nucleotides in the junction match TRBD2. In nucleotide form, the sequence is TGCAGCGTATCCCCGACTAGCGGGAGCTACGAGCAGTACTTC. Its coded protein is CSVSPTSGSYEQYF.